One and the same sample provided the 23 T cell receptor beta chains below, sequenced in a study of CD8 T cells in Susac syndrome. Random hexamers were used to reverse transcribe an amount of roughly 0.45 to 1 ug RNA. Using its own MiXCR run on the immunoSEQ multiplex PCR reads, TCRdb lists one record per CDR3 protein. The sample contains roughly 170,000 distinct CDR3 sequences, approximately 94% of which appear only once. What was sequenced was CD4+ T cells from PBMCs. Source of these receptors: a human donor with multiple sclerosis.

The rearrangement joins TRBV20-1 to TRBJ2-1; D remains ambiguous. This CDR3 is built from 15 residues. Trimming took off 2 bases at V and 0 bases at J, with 11 bases between the two ends. The germline CDR1 and CDR2 sequences are DFQATT and SNEGSKA (reference sequence). CDR3 sequence (DNA): TGCAGTGCTAGAAGGGCGGCCACCTCCTACAATGAGCAGTTCTTC. Amino acids: CSARRAATSYNEQFF.

The chain links TRBV19 to TRBJ2-6, with unresolved D. Germline values: CDR1 LNHDA, CDR2 SQIVND (reference sequence). Trimming stripped 5 bases from V and 0 bases from J, with 11 bases between. The CDR3 is 16 amino acids. The CDR3 protein is CASSPHLGSGANVLTF. CDR3 DNA: TGTGCCAGTAGTCCTCACTTGGGCTCTGGGGCCAACGTCCTGACTTTC.

The rearrangement joins TRBV7-9 to TRBJ2-2, with 7 positions matching TRBD2. V lost 11 bases to trimming and J lost 0 bases; unmatched junction nucleotides: 9. The CDR3 covers 15 residues. Germline V CDR1 and CDR2: SEHNR, FQNEAQ (reference sequence). The CDR3 DNA is TGTGCCTTAGTTGGCGGGGGTTCGAACACCGGGGAGCTGTTTTTT. Encoded protein: CALVGGGSNTGELFF.

This clonotype was counted a single time. This chain joins TRBV5-1 and TRBJ2-3, with D possibly being TRBD2 (6 bases). The CDR3 runs 15 residues. V shed 7 bases and J shed 0 bases, with 15 bases lying between them. The germline CDR1 and CDR2 sequences are SGHRS and YFSETQ. This CDR3 is CASATRGSSTDTQYF. CDR3 DNA: TGCGCCAGCGCCACTCGGGGGTCTAGCACAGATACGCAGTATTTT.

The chain is built from TRBV19 and TRBJ2-2; a possible D gene is TRBD1 (6 bases). CDR1 and CDR2 (germline): LNHDA, SQIVND (reference sequence). With 9 bases removed from V and 2 bases from J, the gap between germline ends came to 13 bases. The CDR3 is 14 amino acids. CDR3 bases: TGTGCCAGCTCGACAGGTCCCAACACCGGGGAGCTGTTTTTT. This sequence encodes CASSTGPNTGELFF.

The chain recombines TRBV5-6 with TRBJ2-1, with TRBD2 matching over 16 bases. The V segment lost 5 bases and the J segment 10 bases; nucleotides outside the gene matches: 6. The CDR3 totals 15 residues. Germline V lookup: CDR1 SGHDT, CDR2 YYEEEE. Written as DNA, the CDR3 is TGTGCCAGCAGAACCGGGACTAGCGGGAGGGAGGAGCAGTTCTTC. Amino acid sequence: CASRTGTSGREEQFF. Full variable domain (remainder filled in from reference TRBV5-6 and TRBJ2-1): DAGVTQSPTHLIKTRGQQVTLRCSPKSGHDTVSWYQQALGQGPQFIFQYYEEEERQRGNFPDRFSGHQFPNYSSELNVNALLLGDSALYLCASRTGTSGREEQFFGPGTRLTVL.

This chain links TRBV6-5 with TRBJ1-1, with 8 bases matching TRBD1. V dropped 3 bases and J dropped 5; count of bases not matched to a gene: 14. This CDR3 comprises 17 residues. Germline V gives CDR1 MNHEY, CDR2 SVGAGI. The CDR3 nucleotides are TGTGCCAGCAGTTATTCCGGGACAGGCGGAACAGTGACTGAAGCTTTCTTT. Translating it yields CASSYSGTGGTVTEAFF.

The count of this clonotype is one. The genes are TRBV6-2 or TRBV6-3 and TRBJ2-1; TRBD2 agrees at 7 bases. There are 15 residues in the CDR3. From germline, CDR1 is MNHEY and CDR2 SVGEGT. V shed 6 bases and J 3 bases; nucleotides not matched to a gene: 8. CDR3 DNA sequence: TGTGCCAGCAGCCCCGGGGACTATATCTACAATGAGCAGTTCTTC. This translates into CASSPGDYIYNEQFF.

J is TRBJ1-5 and V is TRBV4-3, with TRBD1 as a possible D gene (6 bases). This CDR3 is 15 amino acids long. Germline V gives CDR1 LGHNA, CDR2 YSLEER. V gave up 1 base and J gave up 6 bases, with 13 bases separating them. The CDR3, as DNA: TGCGCCAGCAGCCAAGTTATCGGGGGCGTTCAGCCCCAGCATTTT. As protein: CASSQVIGGVQPQHF.

The V and J genes are TRBV2 and TRBJ2-3, with no clear D. With 5 bases removed from V and 6 bases from J, the gap between germline ends came to 12 bases. In germline, CDR1 is SNHLY, CDR2 FYNNEI. The CDR3 runs 13 residues. CDR3: CASSLNAGDTQYF. The CDR3 DNA follows: TGTGCCAGCAGTCTGAATGCCGGTGATACGCAGTATTTT.

The rearrangement uses TRBV27 and TRBJ1-6; D perhaps matches TRBD1 (6 bases). Germline V gene lookup returns CDR1 MNHEY and CDR2 SMNVEV (reference sequence). This CDR3 comprises 15 residues. The V and J ends lost 2 bases and 7 bases respectively, with 12 bases between them. CDR3 region: CASSLGGAGNSPLHF. CDR3 bases: TGTGCCAGCAGTTTAGGGGGGGCGGGGAATTCACCCCTCCACTTT.

In its sample, this clonotype was seen a few times. This chain uses TRBV7-2 with TRBJ2-1; TRBD2 is a possible D gene (6 bases). This CDR3 spans 13 amino acids. V lost 5 bases to trimming and J lost 5 bases, with 10 bases between them. Germline V lookup: CDR1 SGHTA, CDR2 FQGNSA. The DNA for the CDR3 is TGTGCCAGCAGCCGCCCGGGAGACAATGAGCAGTTCTTC. Translating gives CASSRPGDNEQFF.

This chain uses TRBV5-1 with TRBJ2-3; D is ambiguous. The CDR3 is made up of 14 amino acids. Trimming removed 0 bases at V and 0 bases at J, with 5 bases between. Germline CDR1 is SGHRS and CDR2 is YFSETQ. CDR3 residues: CASSLVSSTDTQYF. The DNA for the CDR3 is TGCGCCAGCAGCTTGGTTAGCAGCACAGATACGCAGTATTTT.

The chain has TRBV20-1 and TRBJ2-3, with TRBD2 identical over 13 bases. The V and J ends lost 4 bases and 2 bases, in that order; junction bases with no gene match: 6. Germline assignment: CDR1 DFQATT and CDR2 SNEGSKA (reference sequence). This CDR3 has 16 amino acids. The CDR3 DNA reads as TGCAGTGCTATCGGGACTAGCGGGGTTCACACAGATACGCAGTATTTT. It specifies CSAIGTSGVHTDTQYF.

This clonotype was detected only once. This chain joins TRBV18 and TRBJ2-3; a possible D gene is TRBD2 (5 bases). CDR1 and CDR2 (germline): KGHSH, LQKENI. This CDR3 contains 13 residues. Trimming took off 2 bases at V and 4 bases at J, with 7 bases between the two ends. The CDR3 region is CASSPGRADTQYF. The CDR3 nucleotides are TGTGCCAGCTCACCAGGGCGGGCAGATACGCAGTATTTT.

The V gene is TRBV3-1, the J gene TRBJ2-4, with 9 bases lining up with TRBD1. This CDR3 has 11 amino acids. V lost 3 bases to trimming and J lost 16 bases; unmatched junction nucleotides: 4. Germline V CDR1 and CDR2: LGHDT, YNNKEL (reference sequence). DNA of the CDR3: TGTGCCAGCAGCCAGGGGGACAGGGATTACTTC. It yields the protein CASSQGDRDYF.

J is TRBJ2-2 and V is TRBV29-1; tentatively, D is TRBD1 (5 bases). The V gene's germline CDR1 is SQVTM and CDR2 ANQGSEA. CDR3 length: 14 residues. The CDR3 nucleotides are TGCACCCTGCTGAGACAGCAGCTAGCCGGGGAGCTGTTTTTT. Its protein product is CTLLRQQLAGELFF.

V and J are TRBV27 and TRBJ2-2; D is ambiguous. V was pared by 5 bases and J by 8 bases, with 12 bases between. The length of the CDR3 is 13 residues. CDR1 is MNHEY and CDR2 is SMNVEV in the germline V gene (reference sequence). The CDR3: CASSPLGKGELFF. The CDR3 coding sequence is TGTGCCAGCAGTCCCCTTGGGAAAGGGGAGCTGTTTTTT.

The chain links TRBV6-6 to TRBJ2-4, with a tentative D call TRBD1 (5 bases). Germline CDR1 and CDR2: MNHNY and SVGAGI (reference sequence). Trimming removed 10 bases from V and 1 base from J, with 17 bases in between. The CDR3 totals 15 residues. The CDR3 nucleotides read TGTGCCACCGGACACCCTGGGGTGGCCAAAAACATTCAGTACTTC. Translated: CATGHPGVAKNIQYF.

The CDR3 is CASSQQQGWTEAFF. CDR3 sequence (DNA): TGTGCCAGCAGCCAACAACAGGGATGGACTGAAGCTTTCTTT. The chain couples TRBV3-1 to TRBJ1-1, with D perhaps matching TRBD1 (6 bases). This CDR3 has 14 residues. Trimming left V 2 bases short and J 5 bases short, with 12 bases between. CDR1 is LGHDT, CDR2 YNNKEL, per germline (reference sequence).

CDR3 DNA sequence: TGCAGCGTTCCACACAGGGGTTACTACAATGAGCAGTTCTTC. Amino acid sequence: CSVPHRGYYNEQFF. The V call is TRBV29-1, the J call TRBJ2-1; 7 bases align to TRBD1. The germline V gene has CDR1 SQVTM and CDR2 ANQGSEA. Trimming at V came to 5 bases and at J to 3 bases, leaving 7 bases not matched to a gene. CDR3 size: 14 residues.

The CDR3 region has the DNA TGTGCCAGCAGTTGGGGGGCCAGTACGCAGTATTTT. Translating it yields CASSWGASTQYF. The chain recombines TRBV12-3 or TRBV12-4 with TRBJ2-3; D might be TRBD1 or TRBD2, each matching 6 bases. CDR3 size: 12 residues. The V and J ends lost 4 bases and 8 bases respectively, with 10 bases between them.

V and J are TRBV19 and TRBJ1-1, with D uncertain. This CDR3 is built from 10 residues. V lost 6 bases to trimming and J lost 4 bases, with 3 bases between them. Germline V CDR1 and CDR2: LNHDA, SQIVND (reference sequence). The CDR3, as DNA: TGTGCCAGTAGGGGCACTGAAGCTTTCTTT. Translation: CASRGTEAFF.